What follows describes a single T cell receptor beta chain. Its antigen remains unidentified. These data come from a study of cytomegalovirus exposure and HLA in healthy donors. General study findings and limits: The study listed roughly 160 cytomegalovirus-associated TCR beta chains.

Vbeta (60) and Jbeta (13) primers were used in the PCR. Produced via immunoSEQ multiplex PCR; TCRdb's table is partial and in-frame only. The sample lists around 170,000 clones, around 80% occurring once. The CDR3 sequence is 14 residues long. Germline V gives CDR1 SEHNR, CDR2 FQNEAQ (reference sequence). The V gene lost 3 bases and the J gene lost 3 bases, with 11 bases spanning the gap. The J gene is TRBJ1-1, the V gene TRBV7-9; D ambiguous. This clonotype was obtained from a male donor in good health and CMV-seronegative. The sequenced sample was PBMCs. The CDR3 loop is CASSLIGRDTEAFF. DNA for the CDR3: TGTGCCAGCAGCTTGATAGGGAGGGACACTGAAGCTTTCTTT.